This is a list of T cell receptor beta chains from one sample in a study of beta chain features in type 1 diabetes. Measured with immunoSEQ multiplex PCR; TCRdb has only the in-frame clones, and not every one. Of about 900,000 clones listed, roughly 15% are singletons. Source material: naive CD4+ T cells from blood. The receptors stem from a woman aged 18-30 years in good health. CDR3s include the opening cysteine and the closing phenylalanine or tryptophan. The D gene is left open where the match is weak. Clone size is stated in some rows and not others, as once, few, many or a class when expanded.

cdr3_length d_call clone_size j_call v_call cdr3_nt cdr3_aa
17 - few TRBJ2-2 TRBV19 TGTGCCAGCAGTCCTAAGGGGGGCGGTTTGAACACCGGGGAGCTGTTTTTT CASSPKGGGLNTGELFF
19 - few TRBJ1-2 TRBV11-2 TGTGCCAGCAGCTTAGCCCCCTTCAGTGACGGGGGACTGGACTATGGCTACACCTTC CASSLAPFSDGGLDYGYTF
14 TRBD1 - TRBJ2-1 TRBV7-6 TGTGCCAGCAGCTTATTTACAGGGGGCAATGAGCAGTTCTTC CASSLFTGGNEQFF
15 - few TRBJ2-2 TRBV4-1 TGCGCCAGCAGCGACACCGGGGCCGGGCGTGGGGAGCTGTTTTTT CASSDTGAGRGELFF
15 TRBD1 - TRBJ1-2 TRBV4-2 TGTGCCAGCAGCCAAGGCACAGGGGTTAACTATGGCTACACCTTC CASSQGTGVNYGYTF
14 - - TRBJ1-2 TRBV19 TGTGCCAGTAGTATTCCCCCGCGGGACTATGGCTACACCTTC CASSIPPRDYGYTF
14 - few TRBJ2-3 TRBV4-2 TGTGCCAGCAGCCGGGGCTTGCAGGCAGATACGCAGTATTTT CASSRGLQADTQYF
13 TRBD1 few TRBJ2-7 TRBV5-1 TGCGCCAGCAGCCGGGGACAGGGCTACGAGCAGTACTTC CASSRGQGYEQYF
15 TRBD1 few TRBJ2-3 TRBV7-3 TGTGCCAGCAGCCCGGGACAGGGAATCCCAGATACGCAGTATTTT CASSPGQGIPDTQYF
12 TRBD1 few TRBJ2-7 TRBV2 TGTGCCAGCAGGAGTGACCAGACAGGGTGGTACTTC CASRSDQTGWYF
15 TRBD1 few TRBJ2-7 TRBV2 TGTGCCAGCAGTGATGGGACAGGGTTTATCTACGAGCAGTACTTC CASSDGTGFIYEQYF
12 - few TRBJ2-3 TRBV2 TGTGCCAGCAGGGAGGGCGGAGATACGCAGTATTTT CASREGGDTQYF
13 - - TRBJ2-1 TRBV18 TGTGCCAGCTCACCAGGGACAAACAATGAGCAGTTCTTC CASSPGTNNEQFF
13 - - TRBJ2-3 TRBV7-3 TGTGCCAGCAGCCCCACAGCTCACCTAACGCAGTATTTT CASSPTAHLTQYF
14 - - TRBJ2-4 TRBV7-2 TGTGCCAGCAGCTTACGGGGTAGCGGAAACATTCAGTACTTC CASSLRGSGNIQYF
13 TRBD1 - TRBJ2-3 TRBV5-8 TGTGCCAGCAGCTTACAGGGGCATGTTACGCAGTATTTT CASSLQGHVTQYF
13 - few TRBJ2-7 TRBV18 TGTGCCAGCTCACCAATACACCAGGCCGAGCAGTACTTC CASSPIHQAEQYF
17 - - TRBJ2-2 TRBV7-2 TGTGCCAGCAGCTTAACACGGGACTCCTGGACCACCGGGGAGCTGTTTTTT CASSLTRDSWTTGELFF
14 - few TRBJ2-3 TRBV9 TGTGCCAGCACCCCAACCGAGGGAGCAGATACGCAGTATTTT CASTPTEGADTQYF
14 TRBD2 - TRBJ2-5 TRBV11-2 TGTGCCAGCAGTCCAGGACTAGTCCGAGAGACCCAGTACTTC CASSPGLVRETQYF
17 TRBD2 - TRBJ2-1 TRBV7-9 TGTGCCAGCAGTTCCCCCCCGACTAGCATCCTTGGTAATGAGCAGTTCTTC CASSSPPTSILGNEQFF
15 TRBD2 few TRBJ2-1 TRBV10-3 TGTGCCAGCAGCCCGGGACTAGCGGTTTACAATGAGCAGTTCTTC CASSPGLAVYNEQFF
13 - - TRBJ1-2 TRBV7-9 TGTGCCAGCACACTGCAGGGTGCGAATGGCTACACCTTC CASTLQGANGYTF
15 - few TRBJ2-3 TRBV7-2 TGTGCCAGCAGCCGCAATCCCGCTGGCACAGATACGCAGTATTTT CASSRNPAGTDTQYF
14 - - TRBJ2-3 TRBV27 TGTGCCAGCAGTTGGTCAGAGACCACAGATACGCAGTATTTT CASSWSETTDTQYF
12 TRBD1 few TRBJ2-1 TRBV11-2 TGTGCCAGCAGCTGGGACAGGCGAACGCAGTTCTTC CASSWDRRTQFF
16 - few TRBJ2-7 TRBV28 TGTGCCAGCAGTTTACCCGCGGCAGGGAGCTCCTACGAGCAGTACTTC CASSLPAAGSSYEQYF
16 - - TRBJ1-5 TRBV11-1 TGTGCCAGCAGCTTTCAAACAGGGTGGCGTTATCAGCCCCAGCATTTT CASSFQTGWRYQPQHF
13 - - TRBJ1-1 TRBV7-3 TGTGCCAGCAGCTTATGGTCGAACACTGAAGCTTTCTTT CASSLWSNTEAFF
15 TRBD2 few TRBJ2-1 TRBV7-2 TGTGCCAGCAGCACGGGGCGTGGGAGGGCCTATGAGCAGTTCTTC CASSTGRGRAYEQFF
16 - few TRBJ2-3 TRBV7-8 TGTGCCAGCAGCTTATGGGGATCATTTCTTGCAGATACGCAGTATTTT CASSLWGSFLADTQYF
17 - - TRBJ2-1 TRBV7-2 TGTGCCAGCAGCTTATACCGTACGAGAAGATTGGCAGCGTTCCAGTTCTTC CASSLYRTRRLAAFQFF
13 TRBD1 - TRBJ2-5 TRBV28 TGTGCCGCCAATACAGGGGGCGCGAAGACCCAGTACTTC CAANTGGAKTQYF
13 TRBD1 few TRBJ2-1 TRBV5-1 TGCGCCACTTCAAGGGACAGGGGTAATGAGCAGTTCTTC CATSRDRGNEQFF
11 - - TRBJ2-7 TRBV25-1 TGTGCCAGCAGTGAATACGACGAGCGGTACTTC CASSEYDERYF
18 TRBD1 - TRBJ1-4 TRBV6-1 TGTGCCAGCAGTGGACAGGGACAGGGGAGGGGGGGGCATGAAAAACTGTTTTTT CASSGQGQGRGGHEKLFF
15 TRBD2 - TRBJ2-3 TRBV7-3 TGTGCCAGCAGCCTCATAGCGGGCGGCACAGATACGCAGTATTTT CASSLIAGGTDTQYF
15 - few TRBJ2-7 TRBV6-1 TGTGCCAGCCGGGCCGGGCCGTCCCCCACTTACGAGCAGTACTTC CASRAGPSPTYEQYF
15 - few TRBJ2-7 TRBV6-5 TGTGCCAGCAGTTACCGGGGTGCAGGGACCTACGAGCAGTACTTC CASSYRGAGTYEQYF
16 TRBD1 - TRBJ2-1 TRBV6-5 TGTGCCAGCAGTTACTTCGGGACAGGGTCCTACAATGAGCAGTTCTTC CASSYFGTGSYNEQFF
15 TRBD1 - TRBJ1-2 TRBV15 TGTGCCACCAGCAGAGCCGGAACAGGGGTGCGTGACTACACCTTC CATSRAGTGVRDYTF
15 TRBD1 few TRBJ2-3 TRBV5-1 TGCGCCACCATCACAAGGACAGGGCGCACAGATACGCAGTATTTT CATITRTGRTDTQYF
15 - - TRBJ2-2 TRBV11-3 TGTGCCAGCAGCCCACAGGGACAGAACACCGGGGAGCTGTTTTTT CASSPQGQNTGELFF
18 TRBD2 - TRBJ2-2 TRBV7-6 TGTGCCAGCAGCTTAGTCCCAGGACTAGCGGGAGTCTCCGGGGAGCTGTTTTTT CASSLVPGLAGVSGELFF
12 - - TRBJ2-1 TRBV2 TGTGCCAGCAGTGGCCCAGGGAATGAGCAGTTCTTC CASSGPGNEQFF
13 - - TRBJ2-7 TRBV27 TGTGCCAGCAGAACCGGGCCGGGAAAGAGACTGTACTTC CASRTGPGKRLYF
15 - - TRBJ1-5 TRBV18 TGTGCCAGCTCACCCGCAGTGGGAAGCAATCAGCCCCAGCATTTT CASSPAVGSNQPQHF
11 - - TRBJ2-5 TRBV7-2 TGTGCCAGCAGCATCCAAGAGACCCAGTACTTC CASSIQETQYF
11 TRBD1 - TRBJ2-7 TRBV6-5 TGTGCCAGCAGTTACGGGACAGGAGCGTACTTC CASSYGTGAYF
12 - - TRBJ2-7 TRBV7-2 TGTGCCAGCAGCTTGACAGGCTACGAGCAGTACTTC CASSLTGYEQYF
13 - few TRBJ2-2 TRBV6-5 TGTGCCGCCGGTAGCAGAAACACCGGGGAGCTGTTTTTT CAAGSRNTGELFF
13 - - TRBJ2-7 TRBV6-1 TGTGCCAGCAGGACTGGGTTCTCCTACGAGCAGTACTTC CASRTGFSYEQYF
15 - - TRBJ1-3 TRBV25-1 TGTGCCAGCAGTCCTGGGACCCACTCTGGAAACACCATATATTTT CASSPGTHSGNTIYF
12 TRBD1 - TRBJ1-2 TRBV7-9 TGTGCCAGCAGCCGGGACAGCTATGGCTACACCTTC CASSRDSYGYTF
16 - - TRBJ2-5 TRBV15 TGTGCCACCAGCAGAGTGAGGGGAGGAGGGGAAGAGACCCAGTACTTC CATSRVRGGGEETQYF